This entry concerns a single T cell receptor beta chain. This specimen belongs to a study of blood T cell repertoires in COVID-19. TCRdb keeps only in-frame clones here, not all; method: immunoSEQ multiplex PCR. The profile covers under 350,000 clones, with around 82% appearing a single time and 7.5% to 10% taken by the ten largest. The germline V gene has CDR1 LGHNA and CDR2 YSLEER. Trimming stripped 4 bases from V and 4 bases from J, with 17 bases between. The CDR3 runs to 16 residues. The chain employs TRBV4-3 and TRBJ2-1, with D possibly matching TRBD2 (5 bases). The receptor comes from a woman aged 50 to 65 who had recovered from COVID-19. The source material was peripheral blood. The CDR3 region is CASSPLLLLAYNEQFF. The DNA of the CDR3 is TGCGCCAGCAGCCCCCTGCTCCTTCTAGCTTACAATGAGCAGTTCTTC.